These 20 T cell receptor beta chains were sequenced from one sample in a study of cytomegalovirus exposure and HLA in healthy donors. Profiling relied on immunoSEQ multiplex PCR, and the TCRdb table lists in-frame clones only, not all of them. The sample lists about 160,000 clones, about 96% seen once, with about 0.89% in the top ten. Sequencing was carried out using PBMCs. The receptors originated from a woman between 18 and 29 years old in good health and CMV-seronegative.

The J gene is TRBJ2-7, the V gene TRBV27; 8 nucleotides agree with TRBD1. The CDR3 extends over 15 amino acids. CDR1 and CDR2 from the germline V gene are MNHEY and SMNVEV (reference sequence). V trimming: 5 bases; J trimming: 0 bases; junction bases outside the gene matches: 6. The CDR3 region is CASSEFRGPSYEQYF. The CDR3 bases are TGTGCCAGCAGTGAATTCAGGGGGCCCTCCTACGAGCAGTACTTC.

In DNA form, the CDR3 reads TGTGCCTGGAGCGGGGGGGGGACTGAAGCTTTCTTT. This codes for CAWSGGGTEAFF. V usage is TRBV30 and J usage is TRBJ1-1; D possibly corresponds to TRBD1 (5 bases). V lost 3 bases to trimming and J lost 5 bases, with 10 bases between them. This CDR3 is built from 12 residues. Looked up from germline, CDR1 is GTSNPN and CDR2 is SVGIG (reference sequence).

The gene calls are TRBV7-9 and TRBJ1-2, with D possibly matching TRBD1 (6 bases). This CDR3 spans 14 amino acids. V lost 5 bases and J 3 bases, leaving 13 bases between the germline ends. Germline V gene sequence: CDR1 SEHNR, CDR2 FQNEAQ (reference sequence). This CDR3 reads CASSPSGGHYGYTF. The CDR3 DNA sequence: TGTGCCAGCAGCCCCTCCGGGGGGCACTATGGCTACACCTTC.

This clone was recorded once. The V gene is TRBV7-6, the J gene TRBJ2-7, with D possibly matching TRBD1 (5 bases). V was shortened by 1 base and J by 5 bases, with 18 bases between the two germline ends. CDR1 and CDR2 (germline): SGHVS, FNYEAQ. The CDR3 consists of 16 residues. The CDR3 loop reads CASSLGPQGTSHEQYF. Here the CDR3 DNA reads TGTGCCAGCAGCTTAGGGCCGCAGGGAACTTCTCACGAGCAGTACTTC. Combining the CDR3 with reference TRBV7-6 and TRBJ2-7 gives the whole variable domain GAGVSQSPRYKVTKRGQDVALRCDPISGHVSLYWYRQALGQGPEFLTYFNYEAQQDKSGLPNDRFSAERPEGSISTLTIQRTEQRDSAMYRCASSLGPQGTSHEQYFGPGTRLTVT.

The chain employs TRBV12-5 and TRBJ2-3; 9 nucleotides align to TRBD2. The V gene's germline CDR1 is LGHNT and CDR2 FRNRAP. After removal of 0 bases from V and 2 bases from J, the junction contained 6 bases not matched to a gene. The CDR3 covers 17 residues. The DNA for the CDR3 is TGTGCTAGTGGTTTGGTACTGTCTAGCGGGGTCACAGATACGCAGTATTTT. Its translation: CASGLVLSSGVTDTQYF.

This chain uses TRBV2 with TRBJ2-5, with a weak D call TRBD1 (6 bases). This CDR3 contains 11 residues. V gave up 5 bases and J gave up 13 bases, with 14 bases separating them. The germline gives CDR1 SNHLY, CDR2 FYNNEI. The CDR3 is CASSTTGIGYF. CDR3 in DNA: TGTGCCAGCAGTACTACAGGGATCGGGTACTTC.

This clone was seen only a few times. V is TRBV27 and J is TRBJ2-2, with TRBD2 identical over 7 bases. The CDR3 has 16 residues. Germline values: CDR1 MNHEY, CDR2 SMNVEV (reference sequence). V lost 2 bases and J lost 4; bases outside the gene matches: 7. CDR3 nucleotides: TGTGCCAGCAGTTTACGCCTAGCGGAGATCACCGGGGAGCTGTTTTTT. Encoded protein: CASSLRLAEITGELFF.

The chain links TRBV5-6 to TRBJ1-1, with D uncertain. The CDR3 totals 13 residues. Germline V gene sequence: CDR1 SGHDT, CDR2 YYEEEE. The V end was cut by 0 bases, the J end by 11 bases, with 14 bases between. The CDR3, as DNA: TGTGCCAGCAGCTTGGCGTCAGGATATTATGCTTTCTTT. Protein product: CASSLASGYYAFF.

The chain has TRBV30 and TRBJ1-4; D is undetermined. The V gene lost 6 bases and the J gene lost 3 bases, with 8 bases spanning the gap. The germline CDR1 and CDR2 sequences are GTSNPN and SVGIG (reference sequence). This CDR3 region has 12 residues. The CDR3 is CACRRANEKLFF. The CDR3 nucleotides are TGTGCCTGCCGGAGGGCTAATGAAAAACTGTTTTTT.

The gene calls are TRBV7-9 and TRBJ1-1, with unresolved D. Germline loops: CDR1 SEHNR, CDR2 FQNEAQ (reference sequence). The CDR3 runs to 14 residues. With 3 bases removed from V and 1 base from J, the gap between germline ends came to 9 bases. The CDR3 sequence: CASSFDRWNTEAFF. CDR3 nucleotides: TGTGCCAGCAGCTTCGATCGGTGGAACACTGAAGCTTTCTTT. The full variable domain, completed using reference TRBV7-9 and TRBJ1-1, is DTGVSQNPRHKITKRGQNVTFRCDPISEHNRLYWYRQTLGQGPEFLTYFQNEAQLEKSRLLSDRFSAERPKGSFSTLEIQRTEQGDSAMYLCASSFDRWNTEAFFGQGTRLTVV.

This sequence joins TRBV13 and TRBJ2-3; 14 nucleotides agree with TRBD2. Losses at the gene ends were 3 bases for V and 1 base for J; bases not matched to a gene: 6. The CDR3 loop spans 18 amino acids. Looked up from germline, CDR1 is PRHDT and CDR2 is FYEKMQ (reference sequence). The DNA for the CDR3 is TGTGCCAGCAGCTTTGGTGGACTAGCGGGGGGCGGCACAGATACGCAGTATTTT. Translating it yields CASSFGGLAGGGTDTQYF.

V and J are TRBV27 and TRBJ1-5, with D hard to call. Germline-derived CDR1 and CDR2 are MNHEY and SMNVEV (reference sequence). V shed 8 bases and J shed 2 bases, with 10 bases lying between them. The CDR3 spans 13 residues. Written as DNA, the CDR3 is TGTGCCAGCTCTCGGGGTCGCAATCAGCCCCAGCATTTT. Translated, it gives CASSRGRNQPQHF.

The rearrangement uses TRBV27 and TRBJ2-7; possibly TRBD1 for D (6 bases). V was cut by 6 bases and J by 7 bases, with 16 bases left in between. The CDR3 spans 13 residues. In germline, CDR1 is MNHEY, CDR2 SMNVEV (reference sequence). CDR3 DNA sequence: TGTGCCAGCAGCCTGACAGGTCCGAGGGAGCAGTACTTC. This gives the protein CASSLTGPREQYF.

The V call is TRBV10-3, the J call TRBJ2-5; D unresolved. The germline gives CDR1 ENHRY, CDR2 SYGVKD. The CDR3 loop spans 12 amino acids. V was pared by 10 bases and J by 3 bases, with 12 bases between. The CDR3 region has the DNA TGTGCCACCCAAAGCTCGGAAGAGACCCAGTACTTC. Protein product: CATQSSEETQYF.

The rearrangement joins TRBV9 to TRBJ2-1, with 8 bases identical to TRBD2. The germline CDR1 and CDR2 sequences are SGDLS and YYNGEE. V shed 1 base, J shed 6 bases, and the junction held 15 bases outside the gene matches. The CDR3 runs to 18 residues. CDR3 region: CASSVLPAVAGGPNEQFF. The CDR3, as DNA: TGTGCCAGCAGCGTACTCCCCGCGGTGGCGGGGGGCCCCAATGAGCAGTTCTTC.

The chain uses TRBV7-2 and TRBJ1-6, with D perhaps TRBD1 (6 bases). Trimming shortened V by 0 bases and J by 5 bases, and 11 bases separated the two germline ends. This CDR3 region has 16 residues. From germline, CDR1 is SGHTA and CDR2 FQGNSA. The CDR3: CASSLAWTANNSPLHF. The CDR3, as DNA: TGTGCCAGCAGCTTAGCGTGGACAGCTAATAATTCACCCCTCCACTTT.

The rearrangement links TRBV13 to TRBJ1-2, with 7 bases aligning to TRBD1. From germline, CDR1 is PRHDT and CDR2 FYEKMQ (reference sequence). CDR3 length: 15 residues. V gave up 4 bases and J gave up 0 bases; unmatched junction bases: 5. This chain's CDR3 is CASSSRQGANYGYTF. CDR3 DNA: TGTGCCAGCAGCTCCAGACAGGGAGCTAACTATGGCTACACCTTC.

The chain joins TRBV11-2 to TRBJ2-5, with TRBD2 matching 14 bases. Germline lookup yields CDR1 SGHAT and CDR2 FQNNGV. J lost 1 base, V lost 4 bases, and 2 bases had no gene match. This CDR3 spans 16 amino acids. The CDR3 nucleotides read TGTGCCAGCAGCTCCGGACTAGCGGGGGGCCAAGAGACCCAGTACTTC. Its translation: CASSSGLAGGQETQYF.

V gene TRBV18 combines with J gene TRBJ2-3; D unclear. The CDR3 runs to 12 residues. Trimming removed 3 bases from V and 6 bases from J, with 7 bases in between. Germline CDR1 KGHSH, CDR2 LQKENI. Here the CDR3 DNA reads TGTGCCAGCTCACCCTCTAGGGATACGCAGTATTTT. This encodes CASSPSRDTQYF.

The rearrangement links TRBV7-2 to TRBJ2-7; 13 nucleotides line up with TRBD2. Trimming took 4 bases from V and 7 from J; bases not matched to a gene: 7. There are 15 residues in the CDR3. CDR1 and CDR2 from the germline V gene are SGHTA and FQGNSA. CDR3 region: CASSSLTSGGREQYF. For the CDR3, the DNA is TGTGCCAGCAGCTCCTTGACTAGCGGGGGGCGGGAGCAGTACTTC.